This T cell receptor beta chain was sequenced during a study of blood T cell repertoires in COVID-19. Overall study: Material from acute and convalescent COVID-19 was sourced from the United States, Italy and Spain. T cells, B-cell-depleted T cells, or PBMCs provided the cDNA or gDNA that served as material.

In the authors' methods: The authors estimated nucleated cell counts from reference gene primer amplification. The repertoire was sequenced with immunoSEQ multiplex PCR; TCRdb's copy has only in-frame clones and lacks some. V, J and clone size were drawn from that table, and D and trimming were deduced from the DNA. The table lists about 190,000 clones, 84% of them singletons. The germline V gene encodes CDR1 LNHDA and CDR2 SQIVND (reference sequence). CDR3 length: 13 residues. Trimming cost V 3 bases and J 5 bases, with 11 bases left between them. The chain joins TRBV19 to TRBJ2-7, with a tentative D call TRBD2 (6 bases). The sequencing sample was made of peripheral blood. The clonotype was recovered from a woman between 70 and 85 years old with active or convalescent COVID-19. The CDR3 nucleotides read TGTGCCAGTAGTATCGCGGGGTGGGACGAGCAGTACTTC. Protein product: CASSIAGWDEQYF. Complete variable domain (other parts from reference TRBV19 and TRBJ2-7): DGGITQSPKYLFRKEGQNVTLSCEQNLNHDAMYWYRQDPGQGLRLIYYSQIVNDFQKGDIAEGYSVSREKKESFPLTVTSAQKNPTAFYLCASSIAGWDEQYFGPGTRLTVT.